Listed below are T cell receptor beta chains from one sample, sequenced in a study of kidney transplant recipient with SARS-CoV-2 infection. TCRdb itself ran the reads through MiXCR, one entry per CDR3 protein. The sample lists approximately 240,000 distinct CDR3 sequences; 25% to 35% were seen once. The material was a blood sample, obtained at baseline and between days 110 and 120 from a kidney transplant recipient. The receptors stem from a male patient aged 25 to 39 who had COVID-19 and was a kidney transplant recipient. Some T cells may be supplied by the graft donor. Both conserved end residues are part of each CDR3. A D gene is named only where the DNA matches it firmly. Only some rows state a clone size, as once, few, many or a class for expanded clones.

-	many	TRBV2	TRBJ2-7	13	TGTGCCGGGTCAGGGGAGGAGGGCTACGAGCAGTACTTC	CAGSGEEGYEQYF
-	many	TRBV12-5	TRBJ2-5	16	TGTGCTAGTGGGACCGACCTGACGGGGACGCGAGAGACCCAGTACTTC	CASGTDLTGTRETQYF
-	-	TRBV9	TRBJ1-6	16	TGTGCCAGCAGCGTAGAGTCTATTCCTTATAATTCACCCCTCCACTTT	CASSVESIPYNSPLHF
TRBD2	many	TRBV19	TRBJ2-1	14	TGTGCCAGTAGTGCCCGGACTAGCGCCAATGAGCAGTTCTTC	CASSARTSANEQFF
-	few	TRBV12-3/TRBV12-4	TRBJ1-2	17	TGTGCCAGCAGTGGGTGGGCCAGCTTCCGAAAGACCTATGGCTACACCTTC	CASSGWASFRKTYGYTF
-	-	TRBV5-4	TRBJ2-1	16	TGTGCCAGCAGCCCCCAAAGGGGGGGGACCTACAATGAGCAGTTCTTC	CASSPQRGGTYNEQFF
-	-	TRBV3-1	TRBJ2-5	17	TGTGCCAGCAGCTTACGGCTTCCCATTTCTTTCTCTGAGGCCCAGTACTTC	CASSLRLPISFSEAQYF
TRBD1	few	TRBV11-2	TRBJ1-2	13	TGTGCCAGCAGCCGGGACAGGGCAAGAGGCTACACCTTC	CASSRDRARGYTF
-	many	TRBV9	TRBJ1-2	16	TGTGCCAGCATCTGGCTGTACTCAAGAAAGACCTATGGCTACACCTTC	CASIWLYSRKTYGYTF
-	many	TRBV6-2/TRBV6-3	TRBJ2-7	15	TGTGCCAGCAGTTCAGGTCCACTAGGTCTCTACGAGCAGTACTTC	CASSSGPLGLYEQYF
TRBD2	many	TRBV20-1	TRBJ2-7	15	TGCAGTGCCAGTAAACCGGGACTAGCGGACTACGAGCAGTACTTC	CSASKPGLADYEQYF
TRBD2	many	TRBV20-1	TRBJ2-5	15	TGCAGTGCCGGGCTAGGGAGGGGAGACCAAGAGACCCAGTACTTC	CSAGLGRGDQETQYF
-	many	TRBV3-1	TRBJ2-2	18	TGTGCCAGCAGCTGGCCCAATCCCATTTCAGGCTTGACCGGGGAGCTGTTTTTT	CASSWPNPISGLTGELFF
-	few	TRBV3-1	TRBJ2-3	14	TGTGCCAGCAGCCCGGACCCAGTGGGAGATACGCAGTATTTT	CASSPDPVGDTQYF
-	many	TRBV21-1	TRBJ2-2	18	TGTGCCAGCAGCAAAAACGCGGAGGGCGCAACGGGAACCGGGGAGCTGTTTTTT	CASSKNAEGATGTGELFF
-	many	TRBV3-1	TRBJ1-2	17	TGTGCCAGCAGCGACATGCTCACCCTTCGAAAGACCTATGGCTACACCTTC	CASSDMLTLRKTYGYTF
-	many	TRBV20-1	TRBJ2-7	16	TGCAGTGCTACCCCCGGGGCGGCGCCAAACTTCTACGAGCAGTACTTC	CSATPGAAPNFYEQYF
TRBD1	-	TRBV5-6	TRBJ2-5	15	TGTGTCAGCAGCTTGGGGACAGTGTACCAAGAGACCCAGTACTTC	CVSSLGTVYQETQYF
TRBD2	few	TRBV28	TRBJ2-7	15	TGTGCCAGCCACCCTCCAAGCGGGGCATTCAACGAGCAGTACTTC	CASHPPSGAFNEQYF
TRBD2	-	TRBV9	TRBJ2-1	14	TGTGCCAACAGCGTAGGGACTAACTCCAATGAGCAGTTCTTC	CANSVGTNSNEQFF
-	many	TRBV7-2	TRBJ1-2	17	TGTGCCAGCAGCGGTAGCTTCAGAGACGGAAAGACCTATGGCTACACCTTC	CASSGSFRDGKTYGYTF
TRBD2	many	TRBV4-3	TRBJ2-1	16	TGCGCCAGCAGCCAAGAACTAGCGGGAGCCCATGATGAGCAGTTCTTC	CASSQELAGAHDEQFF
TRBD1	many	TRBV19	TRBJ2-7	14	TGTGCCAGTAGTCCTCGGGACAGAAACTACGAGCAGTACTTC	CASSPRDRNYEQYF
-	many	TRBV5-3	TRBJ2-1	14	TGTGCCAGAAGCGCCGAGGGGCAGTACAATGAGCAGTTCTTC	CARSAEGQYNEQFF
-	many	TRBV4-2	TRBJ1-1	13	TGTGCCAGCAGCCAAGATCGAGGCAATTCGGCTTTCTTT	CASSQDRGNSAFF
-	many	TRBV2	TRBJ2-6	15	TGTGCCAGCAGTGGATCGGGAGCTGGGGCCAACGTCCTGACTTTC	CASSGSGAGANVLTF
-	many	TRBV7-7	TRBJ1-2	17	TGTGCCAGCAGCAGTTTAGCTAAGTGCCGAAAGACCTATGGCTACACCTTC	CASSSLAKCRKTYGYTF
-	-	TRBV3-1	TRBJ1-2	17	TGTGCCAGCAGCGACAAGTGCACCCTTCGAAAGGCCTATGGCTACACCTTC	CASSDKCTLRKAYGYTF
-	-	TRBV11-2	TRBJ1-2	17	TGTGCCAGCAGCAAAGGGGCAACAAGCAGAAAGACCTATGGCTACACCTTC	CASSKGATSRKTYGYTF
-	many	TRBV2	TRBJ1-1	14	TGTGCCAGCATGAACAGGGAAAGGGGCCCTGAAGCTTTCTTT	CASMNRERGPEAFF
-	once	TRBV6-6	TRBJ1-2	13	TGTGCCGGCAGTCTAGGCAGCAACTATGGCTACACCTTC	CAGSLGSNYGYTF
-	few	TRBV5-1	TRBJ2-1	14	TGCGCCAGCAGCTTGGTTGTGGGAGAGAATGAGCAGTTCTTC	CASSLVVGENEQFF
-	many	TRBV3-1	TRBJ1-2	17	TGTGCCAGCAGCAGGGCCATCACCCTTCGAAAGACCTATGGCTACACCTTC	CASSRAITLRKTYGYTF
-	many	TRBV7-8	TRBJ1-2	17	TGTGCCAGCAGCAGATCATGGTTTACCCGAAAGACCTATGGCTACACCTTC	CASSRSWFTRKTYGYTF
-	many	TRBV20-1	TRBJ1-2	14	TGCAGTGCTGCCTCAGGGCCATCAAACTATGGCTACACCTTC	CSAASGPSNYGYTF
-	many	TRBV3-1	TRBJ2-5	17	TGTGCCAGCAGCCGTTTAGTTCCCATTTCTTTCTCTGAGACCCAGTACTTC	CASSRLVPISFSETQYF
-	-	TRBV4-2	TRBJ1-2	17	TGTGCCAGCAGCGGGGGCTTCAAAGGTTGGAAGACCTATGGCTACACCTTC	CASSGGFKGWKTYGYTF